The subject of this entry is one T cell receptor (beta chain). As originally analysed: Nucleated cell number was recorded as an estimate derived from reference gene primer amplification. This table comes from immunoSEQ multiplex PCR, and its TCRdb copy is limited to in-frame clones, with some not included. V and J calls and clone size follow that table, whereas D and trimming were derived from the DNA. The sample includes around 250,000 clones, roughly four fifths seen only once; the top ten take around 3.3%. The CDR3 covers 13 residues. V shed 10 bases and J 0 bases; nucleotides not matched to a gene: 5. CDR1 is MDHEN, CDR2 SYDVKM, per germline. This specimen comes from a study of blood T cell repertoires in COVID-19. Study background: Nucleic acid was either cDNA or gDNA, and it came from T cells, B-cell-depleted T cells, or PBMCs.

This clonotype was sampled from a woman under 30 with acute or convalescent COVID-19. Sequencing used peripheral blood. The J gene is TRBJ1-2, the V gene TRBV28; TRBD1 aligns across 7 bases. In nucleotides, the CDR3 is TGTGCCATCCGGACAGGAGCTAACTATGGCTACACCTTC. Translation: CAIRTGANYGYTF.